This TCR beta chain was identified during a study of T cells after yellow fever vaccination. TCRdb ran MiXCR on the 5' RACE reads and lists one entry per CDR3 protein. Here the sample spans about 360,000 distinct CDR3 sequences, around 6.4% being singletons. The sample holds a few counts of this clonotype. Antigen: not known. Study-wide points: Booster sampling recovered most clones from primary vaccination (96% CD4, around 88% CD8).

V dropped 1 base and J dropped 3 bases, with 9 bases sitting between them. This CDR3 is 15 amino acids long. Germline-derived CDR1 and CDR2 are SGHVS and FNYEAQ. This specimen consisted of PBMCs, obtained 5 days after the yellow fever booster vaccination. The chain links TRBV7-6 to TRBJ1-4; a weak D match, TRBD1 (5 bases). This sequence originates from a man under 40 who received the YFV17D yellow fever vaccine. The CDR3 reads CASSLGSGPNEKLFF. DNA of the CDR3: TGTGCCAGCAGCTTAGGGTCGGGGCCTAATGAAAAACTGTTTTTT. The variable domain in full, with the rest retrieved from reference TRBV7-6 and TRBJ1-4, is GAGVSQSPRYKVTKRGQDVALRCDPISGHVSLYWYRQALGQGPEFLTYFNYEAQQDKSGLPNDRFSAERPEGSISTLTIQRTEQRDSAMYRCASSLGSGPNEKLFFGSGTQLSVL.